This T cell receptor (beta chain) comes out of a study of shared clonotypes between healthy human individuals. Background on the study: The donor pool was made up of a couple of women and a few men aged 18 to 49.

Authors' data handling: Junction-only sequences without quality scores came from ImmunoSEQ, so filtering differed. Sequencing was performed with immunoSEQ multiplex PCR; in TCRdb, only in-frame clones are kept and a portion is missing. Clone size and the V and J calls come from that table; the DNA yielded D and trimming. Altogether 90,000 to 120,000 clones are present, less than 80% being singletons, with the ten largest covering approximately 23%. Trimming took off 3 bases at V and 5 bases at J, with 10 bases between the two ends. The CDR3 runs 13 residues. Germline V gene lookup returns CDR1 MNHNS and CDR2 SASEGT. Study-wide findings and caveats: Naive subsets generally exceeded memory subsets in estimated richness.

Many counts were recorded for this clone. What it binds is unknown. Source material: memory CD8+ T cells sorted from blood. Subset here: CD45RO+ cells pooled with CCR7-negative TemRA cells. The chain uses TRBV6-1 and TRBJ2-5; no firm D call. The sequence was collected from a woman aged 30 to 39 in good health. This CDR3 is CASSDGERETQYF. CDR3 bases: TGTGCCAGCAGTGATGGGGAAAGGGAGACCCAGTACTTC.